This TCR beta chain was captured by sequencing in a study of regulatory T cells in long-lasting Graves disease. This clonotype was recorded at least ten times. Germline V lookup: CDR1 MNHEY, CDR2 SVGEGT. This CDR3 has 13 residues. The ends were cut back, 2 bases at V and 8 bases at J, with 9 bases in the middle. Stated time point: persistent/refractory GD, antithyroid drugs over 5 years with positive TRAb. From PBMCs, RNA was extracted and then used to make the TCR library. Arm-PCR of CDR3 regions and iRepertoire HTBI primers were used to build TCR beta libraries. Per the authors' pipeline: Detected in the samples were around 59 TRBV and over 11 TRBJ segments. TCRdb re-called the multiplex PCR reads with MiXCR, one entry per CDR3 protein. The V and J calls shown here were made by TCRdb, not taken from the authors' results. Of 300,000 or so distinct CDR3 sequences detected, around 19% appear once; the ten largest clones hold about 29%.

Sequences were derived from peripheral blood mononuclear cells (PBMCs), sampled when the disease was refractory, from a patient treated with antithyroid drugs. The gene calls are TRBV6-2 or TRBV6-3 and TRBJ1-4, with D hard to call. The source of this sequence is a female donor with Graves disease. CDR3 DNA sequence: TGTGCCAGCAGTTACAAGGATCGCGAAAAACTGTTTTTT. It specifies CASSYKDREKLFF.